The 3 T cell receptor beta chains below were found in one sample sequenced in a study of blood T cell repertoires in COVID-19. Repertoires were generated with immunoSEQ multiplex PCR, while TCRdb's copy carries only in-frame clones and drops some. The sample contains around 200,000 clones, 80% of which appear only once. The specimen was PBMCs or T cells enriched from blood (not recorded which). The receptors come from a woman between 40 and 50 years old with acute COVID-19.

This clone was detected only once. This CDR3 is CASSHRTSGLSYNEQFF. In DNA form, the CDR3 reads TGCGCCAGCAGCCACAGGACTAGCGGGCTCTCTTACAATGAGCAGTTCTTC. The J gene is TRBJ2-1, the V gene TRBV5-1, with 11 bases fitting TRBD2. This CDR3 has 17 residues. CDR1 SGHRS and CDR2 YFSETQ come from the germline V gene. The V gene end was trimmed by 4 bases and the J gene end by 4 bases; junction bases not matched to a gene: 10.

Only a few counts were recorded for this clone. The genes are TRBV3-1 (or the pseudogene TRBV3-2) and TRBJ2-1, with TRBD2 identical over 11 bases. The CDR3 extends over 15 amino acids. J was trimmed by 7 bases and V by 4 bases; bases with no gene match: 6. CDR1 LGHDT and CDR2 YNNKEL come from the germline V gene (reference sequence). Here the CDR3 reads CASSLTSGSQNEQFF. CDR3 sequence (DNA): TGTGCCAGCAGCCTAACTAGCGGGAGTCAGAATGAGCAGTTCTTC.

This rearrangement joins TRBV14 to TRBJ1-6; weak D call: TRBD1 (6 bases). Germline CDR1 reads SGHDN; CDR2 reads FVKESK. The V end lost 1 base, the J end lost 6 bases, and 13 bases lay between the germline ends. This CDR3 contains 16 residues. The DNA of the CDR3 is TGTGCCAGCAGCCAAGTGTGGGGGCTCACTAATTCACCCCTCCACTTT. Residues: CASSQVWGLTNSPLHF.